A single sample gave rise to the 11 T cell receptor beta chains below, sequenced in a study of T cells in Graves' hyperthyroidism and ophthalmopathy. RNA transcripts served as the template for amplifying TCR beta CDR3 regions. A first-round RT-PCR of the TCR CDR3 used the HTBI primer set. TCRdb itself ran the multiplex PCR reads through MiXCR, one entry per CDR3 protein. The profile shows roughly 300,000 distinct CDR3 sequences, roughly a fifth of them singletons. Sequenced: blood. The receptors originated from a woman aged 50 to 60 with Graves' hyperthyroidism.

There are many counts of this clonotype. The chain recombines TRBV27 with TRBJ1-5; a weak D match, TRBD1 (6 bases). The CDR3 has 17 residues. Trimming cost V 8 bases and J 2 bases, with 22 bases left between them. Germline V CDR1 and CDR2: MNHEY, SMNVEV (reference sequence). The CDR3 DNA follows: TGTGCCAGCGGCCGGTATAGGGGGAACATGGGCAATCAGCCCCAGCATTTT. It codes for CASGRYRGNMGNQPQHF.

This clonotype occurred a few times. The V call is TRBV7-9, the J call TRBJ1-2; TRBD1 might be the D (5 bases). Looked up from germline, CDR1 is SEHNR and CDR2 is FQNEAQ (reference sequence). Trimming removed 5 bases at V and 8 bases at J, with 24 bases between. This CDR3 has 16 residues. Here the CDR3 DNA reads TGTGCCAGCAGCCCTAGCGGTCGGACACCCCGTGGGGGCTACACCTTC. This sequence encodes CASSPSGRTPRGGYTF.

The chain employs TRBV28 and TRBJ2-5; possible D gene TRBD1, 6 bases. V lost 7 bases, J lost 5 bases, and 14 bases lay in between. Germline V gene data show CDR1 as MDHEN and CDR2 as SYDVKM. The CDR3 extends over 13 amino acids. This CDR3 reads CASNPGTLETQYF. The CDR3 region has the DNA TGTGCCAGCAATCCCGGGACATTGGAGACCCAGTACTTC.

This clonotype was seen repeatedly, ten times or more. This chain links TRBV24-1 with TRBJ2-2; possibly TRBD2 for D (7 bases). Trimming cost V 4 bases and J 3 bases, with 11 bases left between them. This CDR3 is built from 15 residues. Germline V gives CDR1 KGHDR, CDR2 SFDVKD. The CDR3 bases are TGTGCCACCAGTGACGGGGGGCGAGACACCGGGGAGCTGTTTTTT. This encodes CATSDGGRDTGELFF.

This clonotype was observed at least ten times. The V gene is TRBV3-1, the J gene TRBJ1-2, with a weak D call TRBD1 (5 bases). Trimming removed 4 bases at V and 6 bases at J, with 15 bases between. Germline V CDR1 and CDR2: LGHDT, YNNKEL (reference sequence). CDR3 size: 14 residues. This CDR3 is CASSLRGGINGYTF. For the CDR3, the DNA is TGTGCCAGCAGCCTACGCGGGGGAATAAATGGCTACACCTTC.

This clonotype was observed many times. V is TRBV12-3 or TRBV12-4 and J is TRBJ1-5; D is uncertain. The CDR3 totals 13 residues. The V gene lost 2 bases and the J gene lost 3 bases, with 5 bases spanning the gap. CDR3 region: CASSLLDNQPQHF. The CDR3 DNA sequence: TGTGCCAGCAGTTTATTAGACAATCAGCCCCAGCATTTT.

The chain has TRBV20-1 and TRBJ2-7; the match to TRBD1 covers 8 bases. The germline V gene encodes CDR1 DFQATT and CDR2 SNEGSKA (reference sequence). The J segment lost 4 bases and the V segment lost 5 bases, leaving 4 bases of the junction unmatched. CDR3 length equals 12 residues. The CDR3 protein is CSALDREYEQYF. The CDR3 DNA reads as TGCAGTGCTTTGGACAGGGAATACGAGCAGTACTTC.

The V gene is TRBV5-6, the J gene TRBJ1-1, with D uncertain. V lost 1 base and J 1 base, leaving 11 bases between the germline ends. The CDR3 is made up of 15 amino acids. Per germline, CDR1 SGHDT and CDR2 YYEEEE. Written as DNA, the CDR3 is TGTGCCAGCAGCTTGTATCACAGATCGAACACTGAAGCTTTCTTT. Translation gives CASSLYHRSNTEAFF.

This clonotype was observed a few times. The J gene is TRBJ1-1, the V gene TRBV29-1; D is ambiguous. The germline V and J ends were trimmed by 8 bases and 5 bases, with 18 bases remaining between them. The CDR3 runs to 13 residues. Germline lookup yields CDR1 SQVTM and CDR2 ANQGSEA. The CDR3 is CSWTGVALTEAFF. DNA of the CDR3: TGCAGCTGGACCGGGGTTGCCTTGACTGAAGCTTTCTTT.

In this sample, this clonotype turned up many times. This sequence joins TRBV12-3 or TRBV12-4 and TRBJ2-6; D is perhaps TRBD1 or TRBD2 (5 bases each). V lost 2 bases and J 4 bases, leaving 9 bases between the germline ends. The CDR3 has 15 amino acids. The CDR3 loop reads CASSLKGTGANVLTF. The CDR3 bases are TGTGCCAGCAGTTTAAAAGGGACCGGGGCCAACGTCCTGACTTTC.

This clonotype was detected ten times or more. V is TRBV11-2 and J is TRBJ2-7, with 13 bases matching TRBD2. V lost 5 bases and J lost 6; bases outside the gene matches: 10. Germline V gene sequence: CDR1 SGHAT, CDR2 FQNNGV. CDR3 length: 16 residues. The CDR3 sequence is CASSPWTSGSPGEQYF. The CDR3 nucleotides are TGTGCCAGCAGCCCTTGGACTAGCGGGAGCCCGGGCGAGCAGTACTTC.